This TCR beta chain was documented in a study of shared clonotypes between healthy human individuals. Study results and limitations: Among donors, the sharing of clonotypes was expected to be influenced by sequencing depth.

Selected positively for CCR7 and CD45RO-negative, naive CD8 cells excluded terminally differentiated effector memory CD45RA+ cells. The CDR3 consists of 10 residues. CDR1 and CDR2 from the germline V gene are DFQATT and SNEGSKA (reference sequence). Genomic DNA of every subset was divided equally among multiple immunoSEQ plates. Generated by immunoSEQ multiplex PCR, the TCRdb table keeps only in-frame clones and is missing some. Counted here are under 1 million clones, about 92% occurring once; the ten biggest clones make up 24%. For this clone: Its target is unknown.

The rearrangement links TRBV20-1 to TRBJ1-5, with D unresolved. The source material was naive CD8+ T cells sorted from blood. This TCR derives from a man younger than 45 in good health. This CDR3 is CTNSRQPQHF. The CDR3 nucleotides read TGCACCAATTCGCGCCAGCCCCAGCATTTT.